This T cell receptor beta chain is from a study of patients and donors after allogeneic stem cell transplantation. V was cut by 6 bases and J by 6 bases, with 14 bases left in between. There are 13 residues in the CDR3. From the RT-PCR reads, TCRdb called clonotypes with MiXCR, one entry per CDR3 protein. The profile covers approximately 140,000 distinct CDR3 sequences, with over 35% appearing a single time and 50% to 65% taken by the ten largest. This clonotype was counted a few times. This clonotype was obtained from a human donor who was either an allogeneic HSCT recipient or a stem cell or donor lymphocyte infusion donor (not recorded which). It is not recorded whose cells these are; they may come from a transplant donor. This chain uses TRBV12-3 or TRBV12-4 with TRBJ1-1; no clear D. Sequencing was carried out using blood, either unsorted or a sorted T cell fraction (not recorded which). The CDR3 loop is CASRPLRQAEAFF. In DNA form, the CDR3 reads TGTGCCAGCAGGCCCCTGAGACAAGCTGAAGCTTTCTTT.